This TCR beta chain was identified in a study of T cell clonality in common variable immunodeficiency. J was trimmed by 9 bases and V by 0 bases; bases with no gene match: 7. The germline V gene has CDR1 LNHNV and CDR2 YYDKDF (reference sequence). This CDR3 is 16 amino acids long. The assay was immunoSEQ multiplex PCR, and TCRdb's table has in-frame clones only and misses some. This table holds about 64,000 clones with no singletons; the top ten claim 1.7%. At least ten counts were recorded for this clone. The read is 3 residues too short to cover the CDR3 end, so that end is filled in from the germline J gene.

The source of this sequence is a person between 18 and 75 years old in good health. V is TRBV15 and J is TRBJ1-6; 8 bases map to TRBD1. Sequencing was performed on peripheral blood mononuclear cells. CDR3 bases read: TGTGCCACCAGCAGAGATGAGGGAGACAGGGGTTCACCC. Amino acids: CATSRDEGDRGSP. The full CDR3 protein is CATSRDEGDRGSPLHF.